Only one count was recorded for the clone carrying this TCR beta chain. Its target is unknown. There are 13 residues in the CDR3. Germline lookup yields CDR1 SQVTM and CDR2 ANQGSEA. With V trimmed by 4 bases and J by 6 bases, 4 bases remained unmatched. The data originate from a study of T cell responses to AZD1222 COVID-19 vaccine. Study-wide points: Baseline antibody screening turned up just a handful of seropositive AZD1222 recipients. Samples come after the peak T cell response, not at day 14.

TCRdb's table, derived via immunoSEQ multiplex PCR, lists solely in-frame clones and lacks some. The data contain 65,000 to 70,000 clones, about 90% of them singletons. The material was peripheral blood, obtained on day 0 of AZD1222 vaccination. This clonotype was sampled from an adult in good health. The chain couples TRBV29-1 to TRBJ2-1, with TRBD2 matching over 9 bases. CDR3 in DNA: TGCAGCGTTGTGATAGCGGGAGTCAATGAGCAGTTCTTC. This sequence encodes CSVVIAGVNEQFF.